The present T cell receptor beta chain was sequenced within a study of identical twins. Whole-study results and caveats: Abundant beta clonotypes from cord blood bore fewer insertions; memory repertoires lacked this pattern.

Template switching, a step in the protocol, added a universal primer site, and cDNA carried unique molecular identifiers. TCRdb reanalysed the 5' RACE reads using MiXCR and keeps one entry per CDR3 protein. The data contain about 530,000 distinct CDR3 sequences, about 22% of them singletons. There are a few counts of this clonotype. Its target is unknown. In addition, the sample was reused for a study of yellow fever vaccine responses in identical twins.

This TCR derives from a woman younger than 30 in good health. Sequencing was carried out using CD4+ T cells sorted from blood.

For the CDR3, the DNA is TGTGCCAGCACCTTAACTAGCGGGAGCTCAGATACGCAGTATTTT. Translating gives CASTLTSGSSDTQYF. V gene TRBV12-3 or TRBV12-4 combines with J gene TRBJ2-3, with TRBD2 matching over 11 bases. J gave up 4 bases and V 7 bases, and 7 bases lay outside the gene matches. This CDR3 is 15 amino acids long.